One sample yielded the 7 T cell receptor beta chains listed below, sequenced in a study of cytomegalovirus exposure and HLA in healthy donors. PCR primers comprised 60 Vbeta and 13 Jbeta primers. Profiled with immunoSEQ multiplex PCR; TCRdb holds only in-frame clones, not every one. The sample includes fewer than 150,000 clones, about four fifths of them seen just once. The sequenced sample consisted of PBMCs. These receptors were collected from a man aged 40-49 years in good health and CMV-seropositive.

The chain carries TRBV5-8 and TRBJ2-3; the D gene is possibly TRBD2 (5 bases). Germline CDR1 SGHTS, CDR2 YDEGEE. V lost 4 bases, J lost 8 bases, and 11 bases lay in between. This CDR3 spans 12 amino acids. Written as DNA, the CDR3 is TGTGCCAGCAGCGGGTACCTAGCTACGCAGTATTTT. Protein sequence: CASSGYLATQYF.

This rearrangement joins TRBV7-2 to TRBJ2-5; TRBD2 might be the D (7 bases). The CDR3 has 14 amino acids. Germline V gives CDR1 SGHTA, CDR2 FQGNSA. Trimming left V 0 bases short and J 9 bases short, with 14 bases between. CDR3 protein: CASSLARRGAAQYF. DNA for the CDR3: TGTGCCAGCAGCTTAGCGAGACGGGGGGCGGCCCAGTACTTC.

The chain employs TRBV6-4 and TRBJ1-2; D is undetermined. The CDR3 length is 17 residues. CDR1 is MRHNA, CDR2 SNTAGT, per germline. The V gene lost 0 bases and the J gene lost 3 bases, with 17 bases spanning the gap. The CDR3 reads CASSDSIAGIKDYGYTF. The CDR3 DNA is TGTGCCAGCAGTGACTCGATTGCGGGCATTAAAGACTATGGCTACACCTTC.

V gene TRBV9 combines with J gene TRBJ2-3; 12 bases map to TRBD2. The germline V gene has CDR1 SGDLS and CDR2 YYNGEE. The CDR3 has 16 residues. The junction had 4 bases not matched to a gene; V was cut back by 0 bases and J by 5 bases. The CDR3 region is CASSVDLAGGQDTQYF. The CDR3, as DNA: TGTGCCAGCAGCGTAGATCTAGCGGGAGGGCAAGATACGCAGTATTTT.

This clone occurred a few times. The rearrangement links TRBV19 to TRBJ2-5; TRBD2 matches at 8 bases. The CDR3 is made up of 15 amino acids. V shed 3 bases, J shed 5 bases, and the junction held 8 bases outside the gene matches. CDR1 LNHDA and CDR2 SQIVND come from the germline V gene (reference sequence). CDR3: CASSMLTSGTETQYF. CDR3 nucleotides: TGTGCCAGTAGTATGTTAACTAGCGGTACGGAGACCCAGTACTTC.

V and J are TRBV18 and TRBJ2-7; 13 nucleotides match TRBD2. Germline CDR1 is KGHSH and CDR2 is LQKENI. The J segment lost 6 bases and the V segment lost 3 bases, leaving 11 bases of the junction unmatched. This CDR3 spans 17 amino acids. CDR3: CASSPRLAGGQVREQYF. The CDR3 DNA sequence: TGTGCCAGCTCACCCCGACTAGCGGGAGGACAAGTACGCGAGCAGTACTTC.

The rearrangement joins TRBV30 to TRBJ2-2; D gene ambiguous. V dropped 1 base and J dropped 6 bases, with 9 bases sitting between them. Germline V gene data show CDR1 as GTSNPN and CDR2 as SVGIG (reference sequence). The CDR3 extends over 13 amino acids. The DNA of the CDR3 is TGTGCCTGGAGTGAGCCCCCCCCCGGGGAGCTGTTTTTT. It yields the protein CAWSEPPPGELFF.